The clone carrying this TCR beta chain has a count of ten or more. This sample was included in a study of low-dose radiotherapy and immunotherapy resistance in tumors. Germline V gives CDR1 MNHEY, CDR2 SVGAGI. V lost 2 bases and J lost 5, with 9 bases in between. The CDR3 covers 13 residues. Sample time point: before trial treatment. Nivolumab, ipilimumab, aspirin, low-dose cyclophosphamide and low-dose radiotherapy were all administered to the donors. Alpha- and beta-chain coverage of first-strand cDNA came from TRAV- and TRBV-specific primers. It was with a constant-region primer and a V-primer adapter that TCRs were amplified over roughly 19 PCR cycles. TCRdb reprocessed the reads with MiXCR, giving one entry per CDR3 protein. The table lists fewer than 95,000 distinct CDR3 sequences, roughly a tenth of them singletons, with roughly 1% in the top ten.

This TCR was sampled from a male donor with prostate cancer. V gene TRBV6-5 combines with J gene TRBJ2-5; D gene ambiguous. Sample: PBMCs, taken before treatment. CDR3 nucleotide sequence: TGTGCCAGCAGTTACCCCCCTGGGGAGACCCAGTACTTC. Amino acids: CASSYPPGETQYF.